The entry below describes one T cell receptor (beta chain). It lacks a known antigen. Base qualities are not provided; no much larger clone lies one nucleotide away. The CDR3 sequence holds 16 residues, the cysteine and phenylalanine included. Just the 48-base CDR3 DNA is kept, in frame starting at base 1. Trimming takes 7 bases off V and 1 base off J; junction bases not matched to a gene: 9. The germline V gene encodes CDR1 LNHDA and CDR2 SQIVND (reference sequence). This entry is derived from a study of PD-1 blockade in classical Hodgkin lymphoma (dated by TCRdb to between 2020 and 2021). The study in broad terms: Nivolumab dosing was 3 mg/kg intravenously every 2 weeks, continuing until either disease progression or unacceptable toxicity. To define a peripheral blood immune signature of response to PD-1 blockade in classical Hodgkin lymphoma, the study combined TCR beta sequencing with CyTOF. The full study reports these points: Baseline TCR diversity was reported as lower in newly diagnosed patients than in healthy donors, and lower still in relapsed/refractory patients. Baseline diversity similar to that of newly diagnosed patients was observed in trial patients achieving complete response, whereas significantly lower diversity was observed in partial responders and progressors. The study was restricted to a single clinical trial cohort, and the causes of repertoire differences, possibly disease activity or prior therapy, were left undefined. Lower diversity was seen in patients whose nivolumab began less than 1 year after ASCT, and these patients were left out of later analyses so that immune reconstitution would not confound the results. CD4+ but not CD8+ TCR diversity rose significantly by C4D1 (p=0.0027 vs p=0.16), most apparent in complete responders (p=0.02).

Genomic DNA was extracted with the Qiagen DNeasy kit from unsorted PBMCs and from negatively selected CD4+ and CD8+ fractions. TCR beta CDR3 regions were subjected to amplification by immunoSEQ multiplex PCR with primers that anneal to V and J segments. A synthetic immune receptor repertoire was used to minimize amplification bias, and any remaining bias was removed computationally after sequencing. The authors' analysis ran thus. Repertoire diversity was quantified as the Shannon entropy index using custom Python scripts. Unsorted, CD4+ and CD8+ repertoires were analyzed separately, except for combined analyses in which CD4+ and CD8+ sequences were merged in silico. A clone counted as expanded when the clone's frequency after treatment rose at least 2-fold relative to C1D1, and clones undetected at baseline were given a pseudocount of 0.5. Singleton clones were defined as clones with 0 or 1 copy at C1D1, and non-singleton clones were defined as clones with 2 or more copies. Clones expanded in unsorted samples were annotated as CD4+, CD8+ or unknown by matching protein sequences in sorted samples from the same patient. Wilcoxon tests were applied to paired samples to test diversity changes from C1D1 to C4D1. Held by TCRdb, this immuneACCESS table contains in-frame sequences only and omits some clones. Under half of the omission traces to an unresolved V gene where checked; the cause of the rest is unknown. V and J calls and clone size come straight from that table; D and trimming were deduced from the DNA. In this sample the table shows approximately 100,000 clones, under 85% of which occur a single time. The ten largest clones add up to around 15% of the sample.

The time point label, read with the paper, signifies: cycle 4 day 1 (C4D1), after 6 weeks of nivolumab. Every trial patient had relapsed after autologous stem cell transplantation, and cohorts A, B and C differed in prior brentuximab vedotin exposure. A total of around 59 patients with relapsed/refractory classical Hodgkin lymphoma made up the trial cohort, and each patient's best overall response was complete response, partial response or progressive disease. Single-agent nivolumab was administered to trial patients in the multi-cohort phase II CheckMate 205 trial. An independent review committee assessed best overall response by applying the 2007 International Working Group response criteria. Trial PBMCs were collected immediately before nivolumab initiation (C1D1) and during therapy at cycle 2 day 1 and cycle 4 day 1. Peripheral blood was collected in 8 mL Vacutainer Cell Preparation Tubes, from which PBMCs were isolated by centrifugation and then cryopreserved.

This chain is built from TRBV19 and TRBJ1-3; TRBD1 fits 8 bases in the junction. This TCR came from a human donor with classical Hodgkin lymphoma. Sample: peripheral blood mononuclear cells (PBMCs), taken before the fourth cycle of nivolumab. The sequenced DNA: TGTGCCAGTACCCGGACAGGGAATCCTTCTGGAAACACCATATATTTT. Its coded protein is CASTRTGNPSGNTIYF.